This TCR beta chain was recorded in a study of a mutant IDH1 vaccine in newly diagnosed glioma. The wider study: Vaccinations, eight in total, occurred in weeks 1, 3, 5, 7, 11, 15, 19, 23. Previous care, which was radiotherapy, temozolomide, or both, most often involved both.

Note on this clone: Its antigen is not known.

V shed 3 bases and J shed 11 bases, with 13 bases lying between them. Germline values: CDR1 LNHDA, CDR2 SQIVND (reference sequence). CDR3 length: 12 residues. The study's findings and limits: Pseudoprogression appeared unlinked to shifts in leading peripheral T cell clonotypes.

Method: immunoSEQ multiplex PCR; TCRdb's copy keeps in-frame clones and lacks some. This table has around 120,000 clones, roughly 78% appearing once. Time point described: week 11, during vaccination. The investigators gave 300 ug of mutant IDH1 20-mer peptide in each vaccine dose, together with topical imiquimod. The clonotype originates from a middle-aged man with glioma. This chain joins TRBV19 and TRBJ1-1; D unresolved. The sample was PBMCs, taken from a glioma patient whose treatment included an IDH1 peptide vaccine. CDR3 DNA: TGTGCCAGTAGTATCTCCATGACAAAGGCTTTCTTT. Protein: CASSISMTKAFF.